The rows below give T cell receptor beta chains drawn from one sample of a study of Ad26.COV2.S vaccination and SARS-CoV-2 variants. Data came from immunoSEQ multiplex PCR; TCRdb stores just in-frame clones and leaves some out. The sample has 350,000 to 500,000 clones; approximately 92% are singletons. The input for sequencing was peripheral blood, taken in a trial of Ad26.COV2.S vaccine versus placebo. All receptors derive from a person aged 18-60 years who received the Ad26.COV2.S COVID-19 vaccine or a placebo. Both conserved end residues are part of each CDR3. A D gene is named only where the DNA matches it firmly. Clone size is stated in some rows and not others, as once, few, many or a class when expanded.

v_gene,d_gene,abundance,j_gene,CDR3aa,CDR3nt
TRBV7-9,.,few,TRBJ1-5,CASSPGQLNQPQHF,TGTGCCAGCAGCCCTGGACAGCTAAATCAGCCCCAGCATTTT
TRBV28,.,.,TRBJ1-2,CASSSTNYGYTF,TGTGCCAGCAGTTCCACTAACTATGGCTACACCTTC
TRBV7-9,TRBD1,.,TRBJ2-6,CASSPRDREFSGANVLTF,TGTGCCAGCAGCCCCCGGGACAGGGAATTCTCTGGGGCCAACGTCCTGACTTTC
TRBV2,.,.,TRBJ1-2,CATLAVWDYGYTF,TGTGCCACCTTGGCGGTATGGGATTATGGCTACACCTTC
TRBV30,TRBD2,.,TRBJ2-7,CAWSVTSGSSGQYF,TGTGCCTGGAGTGTGACTAGCGGGAGCTCGGGGCAGTACTTC
TRBV10-2,.,.,TRBJ2-3,CASSAAGAQYF,TGCGCCAGCAGTGCAGCTGGGGCGCAGTATTTT
TRBV30,TRBD1,.,TRBJ1-1,CAWSWDSNTEAFF,TGTGCCTGGAGTTGGGACAGCAACACTGAAGCTTTCTTT
TRBV3-1/TRBV3-2,.,once,TRBJ2-3,CASSQSQATDTQYF,TGTGCCAGCAGCCAATCACAGGCCACAGATACGCAGTATTTT
TRBV6-5,TRBD2,.,TRBJ2-2,CASSPSGNTGELFF,TGTGCCAGCAGTCCTAGCGGGAACACCGGGGAGCTGTTTTTT
TRBV27,.,.,TRBJ1-4,CASSLGEKLFF,TGTGCCAGCAGTTTAGGCGAAAAACTGTTTTTT
TRBV9,TRBD2,.,TRBJ2-1,CASSISPLAGAYNEQFF,TGTGCCAGCAGCATCAGCCCCCTAGCGGGAGCCTACAATGAGCAGTTCTTC
TRBV6-2/TRBV6-3,TRBD1,.,TRBJ2-7,CASSYSIDRGAHEQYF,TGTGCCAGCAGTTACTCGATAGACAGGGGCGCACACGAGCAGTACTTC
TRBV7-2,TRBD2,.,TRBJ2-3,CASSLSAAGGPVDTQYF,TGTGCCAGCAGCTTATCGGCGGCGGGAGGGCCTGTAGATACGCAGTATTTT
TRBV5-1,.,.,TRBJ2-7,CASRPLSGWGPGYEQYF,TGCGCCAGCAGACCTTTGTCGGGTTGGGGGCCCGGCTACGAGCAGTACTTC
TRBV5-4,.,.,TRBJ1-1,CASSHEGGSFF,TGTGCCAGCAGCCACGAGGGTGGGTCTTTCTTT
TRBV6-5,.,.,TRBJ1-1,CASSYGWQRGTEAFF,TGTGCCAGCAGTTACGGCTGGCAGAGAGGGACTGAAGCTTTCTTT
TRBV5-4,.,.,TRBJ2-7,CASSQEWSYEQYF,TGTGCCAGCAGCCAGGAGTGGTCCTACGAGCAGTACTTC
TRBV29-1,.,.,TRBJ1-2,CSVGGINYGYTF,TGCAGCGTTGGGGGTATAAACTATGGCTACACCTTC
TRBV29-1,.,.,TRBJ2-3,CSVYGTTIFGSSTDTQYF,TGCAGCGTGTACGGTACTACTATATTCGGGTCTAGCACAGATACGCAGTATTTT
TRBV5-1,.,.,TRBJ1-1,CATNSDRNTEAFF,TGCGCCACCAACTCGGACAGGAACACTGAAGCTTTCTTT
TRBV6-2/TRBV6-3,TRBD2,.,TRBJ2-3,CASSPLAGGRRVDTQYF,TGTGCCAGCAGCCCTTTAGCGGGAGGGAGACGCGTAGATACGCAGTATTTT
TRBV6-2/TRBV6-3,TRBD1,.,TRBJ2-1,CASSYWRTGEMYEQFF,TGTGCCAGCAGTTACTGGAGGACAGGGGAGATGTATGAGCAGTTCTTC
TRBV9,.,.,TRBJ1-6,CASSVTSGNSPLHF,TGTGCCAGCAGCGTAACTTCGGGTAATTCACCCCTCCACTTT
TRBV20-1,.,.,TRBJ1-1,CSATLYTEAFF,TGCAGTGCTACTCTCTACACTGAAGCTTTCTTT
TRBV21-1,.,.,TRBJ2-1,CASSQLAGGKKSYNEQFF,TGTGCCAGCAGCCAACTAGCGGGAGGGAAAAAGTCCTACAATGAGCAGTTCTTC
TRBV23-1,.,.,TRBJ1-5,CASTGIEGGQGNQPQHF,TGCGCCAGCACCGGTATAGAAGGGGGGCAGGGCAATCAGCCCCAGCATTTT
TRBV21-1,.,.,TRBJ2-3,CASSILRTIRCTDTQYF,TGTGCCAGCAGCATTTTACGGACTATCAGATGCACAGATACGCAGTATTTT